This T cell receptor (beta chain) originates from a study of T cell changes during pregnancy in multiple sclerosis. This clone was detected once. Germline V lookup: CDR1 DFQATT, CDR2 SNEGSKA (reference sequence). V gave up 6 bases and J gave up 2 bases, with 7 bases separating them. CDR3 length equals 11 residues. Assay used: immunoSEQ multiplex PCR; TCRdb lists only in-frame clones, some missing. Among over 85,000 clones listed, around 90% were seen once. The V and J genes are TRBV20-1 and TRBJ1-1, with D hard to call. The TCR comes from a female donor in good health, enrolled as a control in a pregnancy study. The source material was peripheral blood, sampled in the first trimester of pregnancy. The CDR3 sequence: CSAERNTEAFF. Here the CDR3 DNA reads TGCAGTGCGGAGAGAAACACTGAAGCTTTCTTT.